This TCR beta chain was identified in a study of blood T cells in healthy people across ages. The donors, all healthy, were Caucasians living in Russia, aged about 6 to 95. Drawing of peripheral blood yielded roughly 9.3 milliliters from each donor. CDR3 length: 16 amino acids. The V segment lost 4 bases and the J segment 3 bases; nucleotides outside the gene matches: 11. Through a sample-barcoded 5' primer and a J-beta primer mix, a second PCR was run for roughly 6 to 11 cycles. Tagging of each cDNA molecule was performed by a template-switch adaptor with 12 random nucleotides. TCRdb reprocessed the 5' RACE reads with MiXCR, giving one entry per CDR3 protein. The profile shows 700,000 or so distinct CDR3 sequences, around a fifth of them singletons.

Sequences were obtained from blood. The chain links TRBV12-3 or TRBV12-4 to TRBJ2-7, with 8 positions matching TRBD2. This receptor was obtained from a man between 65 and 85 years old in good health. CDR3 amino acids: CASSSTVAGSLYEQYF. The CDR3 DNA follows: TGTGCCAGCAGTTCCACCGTAGCGGGGAGCCTCTACGAGCAGTACTTC.